This T cell receptor beta chain emerged from a study of Graves' ophthalmopathy and Graves' hyperthyroidism. Study-level findings and limits: Using 13 signatures, a model distinguished ophthalmopathy from stable hyperthyroidism, reaching around 86% sensitivity and over 65% specificity. Among expanded thyroid clonotypes above 0.001 frequency, most also occurred in blood.

The V end lost 4 bases, the J end lost 6 bases, and 21 bases lay between the germline ends. CDR3 length: 17 amino acids. Germline V gene lookup returns CDR1 SGHAT and CDR2 FQDESV (reference sequence). This clonotype was picked up a small number of times. What it binds is unknown. Clinical symptoms, serum thyroxine, TRAb, thyroid ultrasound and orbital computed tomography were relied on for diagnosis. RNA transcripts yielded amplified TCR beta CDR3 regions. First-round RT-PCR with HTBI primers preceded a second-round multiplex PCR. TCRdb passed the multiplex PCR reads through MiXCR, listing each CDR3 protein once. Seen here are 200,000 to 250,000 distinct CDR3 sequences, roughly 21% observed once, and the top ten hold about 46%.

This receptor was taken from a woman in her forties or fifties with Graves' ophthalmopathy. The sequenced material came from peripheral blood. J is TRBJ2-2 and V is TRBV11-1, with a tentative D call TRBD2 (6 bases). This chain's CDR3 is CASSSPGVAVDAGELFF. The CDR3 bases are TGTGCCAGCAGCTCCCCGGGCGTAGCGGTCGATGCCGGGGAGCTGTTTTTT.